This T cell receptor (beta chain) was identified in a study of blood T cells in healthy people across ages. Findings and caveats of the study: Long-lived donors exceeded aged donors in naive CD4+ cells and diversity.

Trimming left V 5 bases short and J 1 base short, with 11 bases between. The CDR3 consists of 14 residues. Germline V CDR1 and CDR2: MNHEY, SMNVEV (reference sequence). For this clonotype: Antigen specificity is unknown.

Drawn from each donor were around 9.1 milliliters of peripheral blood. Isolation per sample recovered at least 6 million PBMCs. A second 7 to 11 cycle PCR used barcoded and J-beta primers. All cDNA molecules were each tagged by a template-switch adaptor with 12 random nucleotides. Each CDR3 protein is one row after TCRdb ran MiXCR on the 5' RACE reads. Among 850,000 to 1,000,000 distinct CDR3 sequences listed, around 48% were seen once. Sequencing was done on a sample of blood. The V and J genes are TRBV27 and TRBJ2-5; D is uncertain. The sequence derives from a man aged 25-45 years in good health. The CDR3 DNA is TGTGCCAGCAGTCCAGACACGTTCCAAGAGACCCAGTACTTC. Residues: CASSPDTFQETQYF.